These 6 T cell receptor beta chains came from one sample sequenced in a study of immune heterogeneity within non-small cell lung tumors. Bulk tumor genomic DNA constituted the template, at 450 to 700 ng per sample. Multiple biopsies spaced far apart were taken from each primary tumor during surgery. Curative surgical treatment was performed in patients who had newly diagnosed, untreated non-small cell lung cancer. Multiplex PCR (32 V and 13 J primers) was used to amplify the TCR beta CDR3. TCRdb analysed the multiplex PCR reads with MiXCR anew, one entry per CDR3 protein. The sample gives over 9,000 distinct CDR3 sequences, roughly 26% of which show up once; 10% to 15% is in the top ten. Sequenced sample: lung tumor tissue. These receptors originate from a man aged 50 or older with non-small cell lung cancer.

Note on this clonotype: An end of the junction differs from the germline gene, which may be a read error. The genes are TRBV5-5 and TRBJ2-7; D is perhaps TRBD2 (5 bases). Per the germline V gene, CDR1 is SGHKS and CDR2 is YYEKEE (reference sequence). This CDR3 is 15 amino acids long. In nucleotides, the CDR3 is TGTGCCAGCATCTTGGCCGGCGGCCGCCGGGGTGAGCAGTACTTC. It specifies CASILAGGRRGEQYF.

About this clonotype: With a much larger clone just one base away, this may be a read error. The rearrangement joins TRBV9 to TRBJ1-1; D may be TRBD1 (5 bases). The CDR3 is made up of 13 amino acids. Germline loops: CDR1 SGDLS, CDR2 YYNGEE. The CDR3 DNA reads as TGTGCCAGAAGCGCAAGGGGAAACACTGAAGCTTTCTTT. Translation gives CARSARGNTEAFF.

Note on this clonotype: This may come from a read error, since a much larger clone is one base off. This CDR3 reads CANSYLGNSPLHF. DNA of the CDR3: TGTGCCAACAGTTACTTAGGGAATTCACCCCTCCACTTT. This sequence joins TRBV6-5 and TRBJ1-6; no clear D. The germline gives CDR1 MNHEY, CDR2 SVGAGI. This CDR3 has 13 amino acids.

This clonotype is classed as medium-sized. This chain uses TRBV28 with TRBJ2-7, with 8 positions matching TRBD2. The V gene end was trimmed by 7 bases and the J gene end by 5 bases; junction bases not matched to a gene: 13. The CDR3 is 15 amino acids. CDR1 and CDR2 from the germline V gene are MDHEN and SYDVKM. The CDR3 coding sequence is TGTGCCAGCACGCGTCCGGGACTAGTTTCCCACGAGCAGTACTTC. Protein product: CASTRPGLVSHEQYF.

This clonotype is categorized as medium-sized. J is TRBJ1-1 and V is TRBV18; D gene ambiguous. This CDR3 has 13 residues. CDR1 is KGHSH, CDR2 LQKENI, per germline. Trimming removed 2 bases from V and 4 bases from J, with 8 bases in between. The CDR3 reads CASSPTWATEAFF. CDR3 in DNA: TGTGCCAGCTCACCAACATGGGCCACTGAAGCTTTCTTT.

The rearrangement joins TRBV20-1 to TRBJ2-5, with D possibly called TRBD1 or TRBD2 (5 bases each). V was clipped by 0 bases and J by 0 bases, with 8 bases between them. In germline, CDR1 is DFQATT, CDR2 SNEGSKA (reference sequence). This CDR3 region has 14 residues. DNA for the CDR3: TGCAGTGCTAGAGATGGGGGACACCAAGAGACCCAGTACTTC. This codes for CSARDGGHQETQYF.